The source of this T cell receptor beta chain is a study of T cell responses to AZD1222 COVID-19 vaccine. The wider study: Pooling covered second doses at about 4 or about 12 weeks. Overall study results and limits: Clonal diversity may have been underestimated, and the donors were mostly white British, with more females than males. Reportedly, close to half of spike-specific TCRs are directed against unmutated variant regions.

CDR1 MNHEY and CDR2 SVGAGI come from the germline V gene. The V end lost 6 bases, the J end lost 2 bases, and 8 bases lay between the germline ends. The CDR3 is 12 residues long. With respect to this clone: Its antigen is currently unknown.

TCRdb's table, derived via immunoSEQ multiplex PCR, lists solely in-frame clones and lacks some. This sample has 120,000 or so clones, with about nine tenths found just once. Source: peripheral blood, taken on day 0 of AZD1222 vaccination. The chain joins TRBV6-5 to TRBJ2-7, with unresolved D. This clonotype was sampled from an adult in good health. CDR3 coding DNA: TGTGCCAGCAGCTATGGGACCTACGAGCAGTACTTC. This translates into CASSYGTYEQYF.